This passage covers 11 T cell receptor beta chains from one sample sequenced in a study of cytomegalovirus exposure and HLA in healthy donors. Both 60 Vbeta primers and 13 Jbeta primers went into the PCR. Data came from immunoSEQ multiplex PCR; TCRdb stores just in-frame clones and leaves some out. Of approximately 120,000 clones in the sample, 60% to 85% were seen once. Input material: PBMCs. These receptors came from a man aged 25 to 40 in good health and CMV-seronegative.

The chain couples TRBV28 to TRBJ1-3; no reliable D call. The V gene lost 7 bases and the J gene lost 0 bases, with 10 bases spanning the gap. The CDR3 covers 14 residues. In germline, CDR1 is MDHEN, CDR2 SYDVKM. CDR3 nucleotide sequence: TGTGCCAGCACCATGCGGAGCTCTGGAAACACCATATATTTT. Translating it yields CASTMRSSGNTIYF.

The V gene is TRBV2, the J gene TRBJ2-6; tentatively, D is TRBD2 (5 bases). Germline loops: CDR1 SNHLY, CDR2 FYNNEI. Trimming stripped 1 base from V and 2 bases from J, with 9 bases between. The CDR3 has 16 amino acids. This CDR3 reads CASSEVGRAGANVLTF. CDR3 nucleotides: TGTGCCAGCAGTGAAGTCGGGCGGGCTGGGGCCAACGTCCTGACTTTC.

V usage is TRBV19 and J usage is TRBJ1-2; tentative D call: TRBD1 (6 bases). Looked up from germline, CDR1 is LNHDA and CDR2 is SQIVND (reference sequence). The V end lost 9 bases, the J end lost 5 bases, and 16 bases lay between the germline ends. The CDR3 has 13 amino acids. The chain's CDR3 is CASTVGTSYGYTF. Written as DNA, the CDR3 is TGTGCCAGCACCGTTGGGACATCGTATGGCTACACCTTC. Full variable domain (outside the CDR3, taken from reference TRBV19 and TRBJ1-2): DGGITQSPKYLFRKEGQNVTLSCEQNLNHDAMYWYRQDPGQGLRLIYYSQIVNDFQKGDIAEGYSVSREKKESFPLTVTSAQKNPTAFYLCASTVGTSYGYTFGSGTRLTVV.

V gene TRBV25-1 combines with J gene TRBJ1-2; D ambiguous. The CDR3 consists of 11 residues. The germline V gene has CDR1 MGHDK and CDR2 SYGVNS. V was cut by 6 bases and J by 6 bases, with 8 bases left in between. CDR3 sequence: CASRVEDGYTF. DNA of the CDR3: TGTGCCAGCAGGGTTGAGGATGGCTACACCTTC.

V gene TRBV2 combines with J gene TRBJ1-2; D remains unclear. The V and J ends lost 8 bases and 7 bases respectively, with 8 bases between them. This CDR3 spans 10 amino acids. Germline CDR1 and CDR2: SNHLY and FYNNEI. The CDR3 here is CASFSLGYTF. CDR3 bases: TGTGCCAGCTTTAGTCTTGGCTACACCTTC.

The chain uses TRBV5-1 and TRBJ2-7; TRBD1 matches at 8 bases. The CDR3 sequence is 15 residues long. The V gene end was trimmed by 2 bases and the J gene end by 4 bases; junction bases not matched to a gene: 8. Germline-derived CDR1 and CDR2 are SGHRS and YFSETQ. The CDR3 is CASSFGGRGRYEQYF. Here the CDR3 DNA reads TGCGCCAGCAGCTTTGGGGGCAGGGGGCGATACGAGCAGTACTTC.

V is TRBV28 and J is TRBJ2-3; 12 bases align to TRBD2. CDR1 MDHEN and CDR2 SYDVKM come from the germline V gene. The CDR3 covers 17 residues. J gave up 7 bases and V 5 bases, and 13 bases lay outside the gene matches. This chain's CDR3 is CASSGSGTSGLYNTQYF. DNA for the CDR3: TGTGCCAGCAGTGGATCCGGGACTAGCGGGCTGTATAATACGCAGTATTTT. Looking up the rest from reference TRBV28 and TRBJ2-3 gives the full variable domain: DVKVTQSSRYLVKRTGEKVFLECVQDMDHENMFWYRQDPGLGLRLIYFSYDVKMKEKGDIPEGYSVSREKKERFSLILESASTNQTSMYLCASSGSGTSGLYNTQYFGPGTRLTVL.

In its sample, this clone was seen once. The J gene is TRBJ2-5, the V gene TRBV18; tentatively, D is TRBD2 (5 bases). The CDR3 contains 14 residues. V lost 6 bases, J lost 2 bases, and 13 bases lay in between. Per germline, CDR1 KGHSH and CDR2 LQKENI. CDR3 bases: TGTGCCAGCTCGCTCCACGCGGGTCAAGAGACCCAGTACTTC. Protein: CASSLHAGQETQYF.

The chain is built from TRBV27 and TRBJ2-1; possibly TRBD2 for D (6 bases). The CDR3 runs 17 residues. V shed 6 bases and J shed 7 bases, with 25 bases lying between them. Germline loops: CDR1 MNHEY, CDR2 SMNVEV (reference sequence). CDR3 protein: CASSTAVTSKLVNEQFF. The DNA for the CDR3 is TGTGCCAGCAGCACCGCCGTCACTAGCAAACTAGTGAATGAGCAGTTCTTC.

V is TRBV7-8 and J is TRBJ1-5; D uncertain. The CDR3 has 15 amino acids. V was trimmed by 1 base and J by 7 bases, leaving 14 bases between them. From germline, CDR1 is SGHVS and CDR2 FQNEAQ. The CDR3 spells CASSLGGGLGQPQHF. CDR3 nucleotide sequence: TGTGCCAGCAGCTTAGGAGGAGGGCTCGGACAGCCCCAGCATTTT.

CDR3 sequence reads: CASNDPGQGGEKLFF. DNA for the CDR3: TGTGCCAGCAACGACCCGGGACAGGGAGGCGAAAAACTGTTTTTT. The chain uses TRBV6-1 and TRBJ1-4; 9 bases map to TRBD1. V was pared by 7 bases and J by 8 bases, with 11 bases of the junction left unmatched. CDR3 length equals 15 residues. In germline, CDR1 is MNHNS, CDR2 SASEGT.